The rows below give T cell receptor beta chains drawn from one sample of a study of tumor-infiltrating lymphocytes in primary liver carcinoma. TCRdb processed the multiplex PCR reads anew with MiXCR; each CDR3 protein has one entry. The sample carries approximately 300,000 distinct CDR3 sequences, 65% recorded once. Sequenced: peripheral blood. The receptors originated from a man aged 35 to 55 with primary liver carcinoma and hepatitis B virus infection. Each CDR3 is given with its conserved first and last residue. The D gene is left open where the match is weak. The listing skips clone size in some rows; elsewhere it reads once, few, many or a size class.

>TRBJ2-5|TRBD2|TRBV4-3|.
TGCGCCAGCAGCCAATGGAATAGCGGGATAAGGGAGACCCAGTACTTC
CASSQWNSGIRETQYF
>TRBJ2-1|.|TRBV7-9|.
TGTGCCAGCGGCGGACAGCCATACAATGAGCAGTTCTTC
CASGGQPYNEQFF
>TRBJ1-6|.|TRBV28|.
TGTGCCAGCAGTCCCTTGGGGAATAATTCACCCCTCCACTTT
CASSPLGNNSPLHF
>TRBJ2-2|.|TRBV6-4|.
TGTGCCAGCAGTGTTAACGGGAGAACCGGGGAGCTGTTTTTC
CASSVNGRTGELFF
>TRBJ2-1|.|TRBV7-9|few
TGTGCCAGCAGCCTCTTAAGTAGGAATGAGCAGTTCTTC
CASSLLSRNEQFF
>TRBJ2-4|.|TRBV11-1|.
TGTGCCAGCAGCTTAGCTAGAGGGAGGAACATTCAGTACTTT
CASSLARGRNIQYF
>TRBJ2-1|.|TRBV11-2|.
TGTGCCAGCACCATTACCCCCGGGGCCGTACCGAAGCATGAGCAATTCTTC
CASTITPGAVPKHEQFF
>TRBJ2-1|TRBD2|TRBV6-6|.
TGTGCCAGCACACCGGGACTAGCGGGAGGATATGAGCAATCCTTC
CASTPGLAGGYEQSF
>TRBJ2-1|TRBD2|TRBV7-8|.
TGTGCCAGCAGCTTTAGCGGGAGGGCCGAGAATGAGCAGCTCTTC
CASSFSGRAENEQLF
>TRBJ1-5|.|TRBV18|once
TGTGCCAGCTATCTTTCCGGGACGGCGAGCAATCAGCCCCAGCATTTT
CASYLSGTASNQPQHF
>TRBJ1-4|.|TRBV11-2|.
TGTGCCAGCAGCTTTAGGGCGGCGAGTGAAAAACTGTTTTTT
CASSFRAASEKLFF
>TRBJ2-3|TRBD2|TRBV29-1|many
TGCAGCGTGGCTCTAGCGGGGGCCTTAGGATGGGCAGATACGCAGTATTTT
CSVALAGALGWADTQYF
>TRBJ1-1|.|TRBV6-2/TRBV6-3|.
TGTGCCAGCAGTTACTCCGCTCCGAGGACTGAAGCTTTCTTT
CASSYSAPRTEAFF
>TRBJ2-1|.|TRBV4-3|.
TGCGCCAGCAGCCTAGATATAAGGACCGAGCAGTTCTTC
CASSLDIRTEQFF
>TRBJ2-5|TRBD2|TRBV28|.
TGTGCCAGCAGTCCCCGGGCTAGCGGGAGGCTCGAGACCCAGTACTTC
CASSPRASGRLETQYF
>TRBJ2-7|.|TRBV6-5|many
TGTGCCAGCAGTTACTCCCTCGGAGGGGAGGCCTACGAGCAGTACTTC
CASSYSLGGEAYEQYF
>TRBJ2-3|.|TRBV11-3|.
TGTGCCAGCAGCTTAGGGGGAGCAGGCCCAGATACGCAGTATTTT
CASSLGGAGPDTQYF
>TRBJ2-7|.|TRBV6-2/TRBV6-3|.
TGTGCCAGCAGTTACTCGAGTAGCTACGAGGAGTACTTC
CASSYSSSYEEYF
>TRBJ2-3|.|TRBV5-4|.
TGTGCCAGCAGACCCCCCGAGGAAGGAGATACGCAGTATTTT
CASRPPEEGDTQYF
>TRBJ2-2|.|TRBV6-1|.
TGTGCCAGCAGTGAATGGGGCACCGGGGAGTTGTTTTTT
CASSEWGTGELFF
>TRBJ2-2|TRBD1|TRBV5-6|few
TGTGCCACGGCAGGGGGCAGGACCGGGGAGCTGTTTTTT
CATAGGRTGELFF
>TRBJ1-5|TRBD1|TRBV6-6|.
TGTGCCAGTAGTCTCCCGGACAGGGGTTATAGCAATCAGCCCCGGCATTTT
CASSLPDRGYSNQPRHF
>TRBJ1-6|.|TRBV6-6|few
TGTGCCAGCAGTTACTCTGAGGCAGCCAATTCACCCCTCCACTTT
CASSYSEAANSPLHF
>TRBJ2-7|.|TRBV24-1|.
TGTGCCACCCCCCACCGGGATAGGGTAGACGAGCAGTACTTC
CATPHRDRVDEQYF
>TRBJ2-3|.|TRBV5-4|many
TGTGCCAGCAGCTTGAGGAGCACAGATACGCAGTATTTT
CASSLRSTDTQYF
>TRBJ1-1|.|TRBV11-2|medium-sized
TGTGCCAGCAGCCCCGGGCAACCTGAAGCTTTCTTT
CASSPGQPEAFF
>TRBJ1-2|TRBD1|TRBV4-3|.
TGTACCAGCAGCTTCCAGGGGGCAGGCTATGGCTACACCTTC
CTSSFQGAGYGYTF
>TRBJ2-1|.|TRBV5-1|once
TGCGCCAGCAGCTTGGGTACAGGTGGGAATGAGCAGTTCTTC
CASSLGTGGNEQFF
>TRBJ2-7|TRBD2|TRBV11-2|.
TGTGCCAGCAGCTTAGTGATCCTAGCGGGAGGGTTTGCCTACGAGCAGTACTTC
CASSLVILAGGFAYEQYF
>TRBJ2-1|.|TRBV4-2|few
TGTGCCAGCAGCCAAGCTGATGAGCAGTTCTTC
CASSQADEQFF
>TRBJ1-5|.|TRBV30|.
TGTGCCTGGAGTGTTCCCGGAGGATACTCTCAGCCCCAGCATTTT
CAWSVPGGYSQPQHF
>TRBJ2-5|.|TRBV6-5|.
TGTGCCAGCAGTCACCTCGAGGGGACCCAGTACTTC
CASSHLEGTQYF
>TRBJ2-1|TRBD2|TRBV7-3|.
TGTGCCAGCAGCTTATTAGCGGGAGCGAGCAATGAGAAGTTCTTC
CASSLLAGASNEKFF
>TRBJ1-2|.|TRBV12-3/TRBV12-4|many
TGTGCCAGCAGTTCAGGCTCAGGTGGCTACACCTTC
CASSSGSGGYTF
>TRBJ1-1|.|TRBV5-1|.
TGCGCCAGCAGCTTGAAGGAGAACATTGAAGCTTTCTTT
CASSLKENIEAFF
>TRBJ2-1|TRBD2|TRBV5-1|.
TGCGCCAGCAGCTCTAGCGGGGGCCAAACCTACAATGAGCAGTTCTTC
CASSSSGGQTYNEQFF
>TRBJ1-2|TRBD1|TRBV11-3|.
TGTGCCAGCAGCTTGAACAGGGGGAGTTATGGCTACACCTTC
CASSLNRGSYGYTF
>TRBJ2-2|.|TRBV7-3|.
TGTGCCAGCAGCCCCTCGCGGGCGAACACCGGGGAGCTGTTTTTT
CASSPSRANTGELFF
>TRBJ2-1|.|TRBV29-1|once
TGCGGCGTCTCTAACGGGGGTTACAATGAGCAGTTCTTC
CGVSNGGYNEQFF
>TRBJ2-5|TRBD2|TRBV11-2|many
TGTGCCAGCAGCTTAATCGGGACTAGCGATATGGAGACCCAGTACTTC
CASSLIGTSDMETQYF
>TRBJ2-3|.|TRBV6-6|.
TGTGCCAGCAGTTACGTGTCCTGCACAGATACGCAGTATTTT
CASSYVSCTDTQYF
>TRBJ2-4|TRBD2|TRBV7-6|.
TGTGCCAGCAGCTCGGCCCTAGCGGGAGGGCCAGGAAACGTTCAGTACTTC
CASSSALAGGPGNVQYF
>TRBJ2-7|.|TRBV5-6|.
TGTGCCAGCTGCTTAGACCTCTCCTACGAGCAGTACTTC
CASCLDLSYEQYF
>TRBJ2-5|.|TRBV4-2|.
TGTACCAGCAACCAAGCGTTCATGGGGGAGGAGACCCAGTACTTC
CTSNQAFMGEETQYF
>TRBJ1-1|.|TRBV29-1|.
TGCAGCGTTCTTCCGTGGTGGGGGATGAACACTGAATCTTTCTTT
CSVLPWWGMNTESFF
>TRBJ2-7|.|TRBV11-3|.
TGTGCCATCAACTCAGATGGGAATTACGAGCAGTACTTC
CAINSDGNYEQYF
>TRBJ2-6|.|TRBV28|.
TGTGCCAGCAGGACACCCCGGGAGACGGCCAACGTCCTGACTTTC
CASRTPRETANVLTF
>TRBJ2-1|TRBD2|TRBV5-1|.
TGCGCCAGCAGCCGCGGGACTAGCGGGAGTTATGAGCAGTTCTTC
CASSRGTSGSYEQFF
>TRBJ2-7|TRBD1|TRBV29-1|many
TGCAGCGTTGGGGGGACAGGGTCCTACGAGCAGTACTTC
CSVGGTGSYEQYF
>TRBJ2-3|TRBD2|TRBV6-5|.
TGTACCAGCAGTTACTCTTGGACTAGCGGAATCACAGATACGCAGTATTTT
CTSSYSWTSGITDTQYF
>TRBJ1-5|.|TRBV6-1|.
TGTGCCAGCAATGAAGAGTTTGTCAGGGTGACGAATCAGCCCCAGCATTTT
CASNEEFVRVTNQPQHF
>TRBJ2-2|.|TRBV4-3|few
TGCGCCAGCAGCCAGGAATGGGCAGTGAGTTTCGGGGAGCTGTTTTTT
CASSQEWAVSFGELFF
>TRBJ1-5|.|TRBV7-8|few
TGTGCCAGCAGCTTCGATAGGGTGGGTCAGCCCCAGCATTTT
CASSFDRVGQPQHF
>TRBJ1-2|.|TRBV6-5|many
TGTGCCAGCAGTTACACGGGGGCGGGCGGCTACACCTTC
CASSYTGAGGYTF